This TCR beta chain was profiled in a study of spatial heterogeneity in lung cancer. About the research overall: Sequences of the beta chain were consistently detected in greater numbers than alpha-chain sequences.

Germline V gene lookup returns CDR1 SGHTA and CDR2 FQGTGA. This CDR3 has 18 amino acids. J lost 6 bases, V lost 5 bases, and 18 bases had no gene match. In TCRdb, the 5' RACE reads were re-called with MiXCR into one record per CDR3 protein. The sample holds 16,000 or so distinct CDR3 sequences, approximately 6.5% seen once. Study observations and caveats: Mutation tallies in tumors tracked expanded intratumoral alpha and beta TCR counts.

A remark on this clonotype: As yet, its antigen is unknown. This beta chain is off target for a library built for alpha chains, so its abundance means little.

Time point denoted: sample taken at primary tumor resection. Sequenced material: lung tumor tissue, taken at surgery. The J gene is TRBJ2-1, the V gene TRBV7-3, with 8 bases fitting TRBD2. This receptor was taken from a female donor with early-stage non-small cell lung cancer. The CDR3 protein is CASSALAGGPGTFNEQFF. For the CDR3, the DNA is TGTGCCAGCAGCGCCCTAGCGGGCGGTCCCGGTACTTTCAATGAGCAGTTCTTC.